This entry concerns a single TCR beta chain. This sample is drawn from a study of control samples from healthy donors and cancer patients. This CDR3 has 13 amino acids. V was shortened by 6 bases and J by 0 bases, with 6 bases between the two germline ends. The germline CDR1 and CDR2 sequences are SEHNR and FQNEAQ (reference sequence). Profiled with immunoSEQ multiplex PCR; TCRdb holds only in-frame clones, not every one. The sample holds under 7,500 clones, more than 70% seen once. The V and J genes are TRBV7-9 and TRBJ1-5, with D uncertain. This receptor was identified in a male donor with melanoma. Sequenced sample: formalin-fixed, paraffin-embedded tissue. The CDR3 sequence is CASRRNSNQPQHF. CDR3 coding DNA: TGTGCCAGCAGGAGGAATAGCAATCAGCCCCAGCATTTT.